The clone carrying this T cell receptor (beta chain) came up a few times. Its cognate antigen is unknown. The sample is drawn from a study of early T cells in non-severe SARS-CoV-2 infection. Study in general: Bulk RNA taken from unsorted whole blood was sequenced, leaving chains unpaired. Study findings and constraints: Database matching using VDJdb favored anti-spike CD8 responses, with private and CD4 specificities left missing.

The TCR library protocol was used to attach unique molecular identifiers. These identifiers were attached to individual cDNA molecules. One entry per CDR3 protein results from TCRdb running MiXCR on the 5' RACE reads. The data show 75,000 to 80,000 distinct CDR3 sequences, approximately 10% seen once. Sequencing was performed on whole blood, taken at baseline. The TCR sequence derives from an adult who was a healthcare worker with PCR-confirmed SARS-CoV-2 infection or an uninfected control (not recorded which).

The CDR3: CASSSGGMLYNEQFF. The CDR3 DNA reads TGTGCCAGCAGCTCCGGGGGTATGCTCTACAATGAGCAGTTCTTC. The genes are TRBV7-9 and TRBJ2-1, with D maybe TRBD2 (6 bases). V lost 4 bases, J lost 3 bases, and 13 bases lay in between. The CDR3 length is 15 residues. The germline CDR1 and CDR2 sequences are SEHNR and FQNEAQ (reference sequence).